One sample yielded the 31 T cell receptor beta chains listed below, sequenced in a study of tumor and adjacent non-tumor tissue in lung cancer. The library came from three nested PCR rounds adapted from ARM-PCR protocols. TCRdb reprocessed the multiplex PCR reads via MiXCR and lists one record per CDR3 protein. Among under 250,000 distinct CDR3 sequences listed, 60% to 85% were seen once. No cell sorting was done before RNA was extracted from the tissue. Source material: lung tumor tissue. These receptors were collected from a man aged 55 to 69 with non-small cell lung cancer.

To note about this clonotype: No conserved phenylalanine or tryptophan ends this CDR3, so it is likely a read error. The chain couples TRBV6-1 to TRBJ2-7; D ambiguous. CDR1 and CDR2 (germline): MNHNS, SASEGT. The CDR3 contains 12 residues. V dropped 6 bases and J dropped 7 bases, with 13 bases sitting between them. The CDR3 coding sequence is TGTGCCAGCAGAGACACCCCGATGGAGCAGTACTCC. This sequence encodes CASRDTPMEQYS.

This clonotype showed up just once. One end of the junction varies from germline; a read error may be responsible. The J gene is TRBJ1-1, the V gene TRBV11-2; the D is unclear. CDR3 size: 12 residues. Germline assignment: CDR1 SGHAT and CDR2 FQNNGV. Here the CDR3 reads CTSSLEFTEAFF. The CDR3 DNA sequence: TGTACCAGCAGTCTAGAATTTACTGAAGCTTTCTTT.

The chain carries TRBV11-1 and TRBJ2-5, with 10 bases identical to TRBD1. This CDR3 contains 16 residues. CDR1 is SGHAT and CDR2 is FQDESV in the germline V gene (reference sequence). DNA for the CDR3: TGTGTCAGGAGCTTAGGCGGGACAGGGGTCCAAGAGACCCAGTACTTC. It translates to CVRSLGGTGVQETQYF.

Concerning this clonotype itself: At one boundary the junction diverges from the germline segment, which might be a read error. The chain has TRBV5-5 and TRBJ2-1; 14 positions match TRBD2. Germline CDR1 is SGHKS and CDR2 is YYEKEE (reference sequence). The CDR3 loop spans 16 amino acids. The CDR3 protein is CASSPGGTSGSIEQYF. The CDR3 DNA reads as TGTGCCAGCAGCCCTGGGGGGACTAGCGGGAGCATTGAGCAGTACTTT.

The chain recombines TRBV6-5 with TRBJ2-1; D is possibly TRBD1 (6 bases). CDR3 length equals 15 residues. The germline CDR1 and CDR2 sequences are MNHEY and SVGAGI. Deletions cut 5 bases from V and 5 bases from J, with 16 bases between. CDR3 loop: CASSETGLGNNEQFF. Written as DNA, the CDR3 is TGTGCCAGCAGTGAGACAGGCCTAGGAAACAATGAGCAGTTCTTC.

As for this clonotype: The junction departs from the called germline gene at one end, perhaps through a read error. The chain couples TRBV11-3 to TRBJ2-6; unclear D gene. The CDR3 loop spans 16 amino acids. Germline V gene lookup returns CDR1 SGHNT and CDR2 YENEEA. CDR3: CTRSLESSAGANVLTF. The CDR3 DNA sequence: TGTACCAGAAGCTTAGAATCCAGCGCTGGGGCCAACGTCCTGACTTTC.

As for this clonotype: A read error is possible here, since a much larger clone lies one base away. V is TRBV20-1 and J is TRBJ2-4; D remains ambiguous. The CDR3 is 17 residues long. Germline V lookup: CDR1 DFQATT, CDR2 SNEGSKA (reference sequence). DNA of the CDR3: TGCAGTGCCAACCTCGGCCGGGCCTCCGACGCCATAAACATTCAGTACTTC. Its translation is CSANLGRASDAINIQYF.

Regarding this clonotype: One end of the junction is discordant with germline, which a read error may explain. The CDR3, as DNA: TGTGCCAGCAGTATCAGGGAGAAAAGCGGGGAACTGTTTTTT. Translating gives CASSIREKSGELFF. The chain links TRBV12-3 or TRBV12-4 to TRBJ2-2; TRBD2 matches 7 bases. This CDR3 contains 14 residues.

On this clonotype itself: Being one base from a much bigger clone, this may be a read error. This sequence joins TRBV20-1 and TRBJ2-7, with D possibly being TRBD1 (5 bases). The germline V gene has CDR1 DFQATT and CDR2 SNEGSKA (reference sequence). The CDR3 is made up of 12 amino acids. This CDR3 reads CCAQDNSYEQYF. In nucleotides, the CDR3 is TGCTGTGCACAGGACAACTCCTACGAGCAGTACTTC.

The chain recombines TRBV6-6 with TRBJ2-5; tentative D call: TRBD2 (7 bases). Germline V lookup: CDR1 MNHNY, CDR2 SVGAGI (reference sequence). CDR3 length: 14 amino acids. Trimming stripped 2 bases from V and 9 bases from J, with 16 bases between. The CDR3 spells CASSYAGAQDSQYF. The CDR3 nucleotides read TGTGCCAGCAGTTACGCGGGGGCCCAAGACTCCCAGTACTTC.

As concerns this clonotype: The junction does not match germline at one end; this may be a read error. This chain joins TRBV11-2 and TRBJ1-6; D perhaps matches TRBD1 (5 bases). This CDR3 has 16 residues. CDR1 is SGHAT and CDR2 is FQNNGV in the germline V gene. CDR3 nucleotide sequence: TGTGGCAGCAGGTCCGATGTCGGGACCTGGAATTCACCCCTCCACTTT. Its translation is CGSRSDVGTWNSPLHF.

Many counts were recorded for this clonotype. The chain has TRBV20-1 and TRBJ1-5; weak D call: TRBD1 (5 bases). The CDR3 is made up of 15 amino acids. Germline CDR1 is DFQATT and CDR2 is SNEGSKA (reference sequence). Trimming cost V 2 bases and J 0 bases, with 11 bases left between them. The CDR3 DNA reads TGCAGTGCTAGACGCTCAGGGTATAGCAATCAGCCCCAGCATTTT. This sequence encodes CSARRSGYSNQPQHF.

Worth noting for this clonotype: Because the CDR3 is missing its conserved closing phenylalanine or tryptophan, this is likely a read error. The genes are TRBV12-3 or TRBV12-4 and TRBJ1-5; tentatively, D is TRBD1 (5 bases). This CDR3 is 14 amino acids long. The CDR3 loop is CVSSPSGGGQPQHL. CDR3 bases: TGTGTCAGCAGTCCCTCCGGGGGAGGTCAGCCCCAGCATTTA.

A remark on this clonotype: This could be a read error, since a much larger clone is one nucleotide away. V and J are TRBV29-1 and TRBJ2-7; D tentatively reads TRBD1 or TRBD2 (6 bases each). The CDR3 consists of 15 residues. Germline lookup yields CDR1 SQVTM and CDR2 ANQGSEA. The CDR3 sequence is CSVGPSTGGSYDQYF. The CDR3 DNA follows: TGCAGCGTGGGTCCGTCCACCGGGGGCTCCTACGATCAGTACTTC.

This rearrangement joins TRBV4-1 to TRBJ2-5; TRBD2 agrees at 12 bases. J lost 0 bases, V lost 6 bases, and 5 bases had no gene match. The CDR3 has 16 residues. Germline V gene data show CDR1 as MGHRA and CDR2 as YSYEKL. The CDR3 sequence is CASRITSGGYQETQYF. The CDR3 DNA follows: TGCGCCAGCAGGATAACTAGCGGGGGGTACCAAGAGACCCAGTACTTC.

J is TRBJ1-2 and V is TRBV6-6; 8 nucleotides align to TRBD1. CDR1 and CDR2 from the germline V gene are MNHNY and SVGAGI (reference sequence). The CDR3 is 14 amino acids. V lost 0 bases to trimming and J lost 9 bases; unmatched junction nucleotides: 6. CDR3: CASSYSLTGESYTF. CDR3 in DNA: TGTGCCAGCAGTTACTCCTTGACAGGGGAAAGCTACACCTTC.

About this clonotype: Possible read error: a much larger clone is one base away. The V gene is TRBV20-1, the J gene TRBJ2-2, with 8 bases fitting TRBD2. In germline, CDR1 is DFQATT, CDR2 SNEGSKA (reference sequence). The CDR3 is 12 residues long. V shed 7 bases, J shed 9 bases, and the junction held 7 bases outside the gene matches. The CDR3 sequence: CSVQAGDWELFF. The DNA of the CDR3 is TGCAGTGTGCAAGCGGGAGACTGGGAGCTGTTTTTT.

This clonotype was detected a few times. The CDR3 region is CSVRRGSLGEQFF. For the CDR3, the DNA is TGCAGTGTCCGTAGGGGTTCCCTAGGGGAGCAGTTCTTC. The genes are TRBV20-1 and TRBJ2-1; D may be TRBD1 (5 bases). Trimming cost V 7 bases and J 10 bases, with 20 bases left between them. From germline, CDR1 is DFQATT and CDR2 SNEGSKA (reference sequence). The CDR3 has 13 amino acids.

Concerning this clonotype itself: Sequence at one end of the junction differs from germline and may be a read error. V usage is TRBV29-1 and J usage is TRBJ2-3, with D perhaps TRBD2 (6 bases). The germline V gene encodes CDR1 SQVTM and CDR2 ANQGSEA. The CDR3 is 10 residues long. The CDR3 DNA is TGTGGCGGGACGGCAGATACGCAGTATTTT. Amino acids: CGGTADTQYF.

This chain links TRBV20-1 with TRBJ1-2, with D possibly TRBD1 on 5 matching bases. Per germline, CDR1 DFQATT and CDR2 SNEGSKA (reference sequence). CDR3 size: 13 residues. Trimming shortened V by 2 bases and J by 7 bases, and 14 bases separated the two germline ends. Written as DNA, the CDR3 is TGCAGTGCTAGATTCGACAGCCTCCGTGGCTACACCTTC. This codes for CSARFDSLRGYTF.

Points on this clonotype: This may be a read error: a much more frequent sequence differs by one nucleotide. The rearrangement uses TRBV20-1 and TRBJ2-7; TRBD2 aligns across 9 bases. CDR1 is DFQATT and CDR2 is SNEGSKA in the germline V gene (reference sequence). The CDR3 length is 13 residues. The CDR3 is CSAQLAGDYEHYF. DNA for the CDR3: TGCAGTGCTCAGTTAGCGGGAGATTACGAGCACTACTTC.

Worth noting for this clonotype: This may come from a read error, since a much larger clone is one base off. The V call is TRBV20-1, the J call TRBJ1-1, with D possibly TRBD1 on 5 matching bases. Germline V gives CDR1 DFQATT, CDR2 SNEGSKA (reference sequence). Deletions cut 3 bases from V and 9 bases from J, with 11 bases between. This CDR3 is built from 11 residues. In DNA, the CDR3 is TGCAGTGCTAGGGGGCCCCGAAAAGCTTTCTTT. Encoded protein: CSARGPRKAFF.

Of note for this clonotype: A much larger clonotype is one base distant, so this may be a read error. The chain has TRBV28 and TRBJ1-2; D perhaps matches TRBD1 (6 bases). Germline values: CDR1 MDHEN, CDR2 SYDVKM. The length of the CDR3 is 16 residues. V was cut by 5 bases and J by 0 bases, with 16 bases left in between. This CDR3 is CASSIPGTKTNYGYTF. In DNA, the CDR3 is TGTGCCAGCAGTATACCCGGGACAAAGACTAACTATGGCTACACCTTC.

The chain recombines TRBV5-1 with TRBJ1-2, with a possible D match to TRBD1 (5 bases). This CDR3 comprises 14 residues. CDR1 is SGHRS and CDR2 is YFSETQ in the germline V gene. CDR3 amino acids: CAGSLGGRDCGYTF. Written as DNA, the CDR3 is TGCGCTGGCAGCTTGGGGGGTAGGGACTGTGGCTACACCTTC. Looking up the rest from reference TRBV5-1 and TRBJ1-2 gives the full variable domain: KAGVTQTPRYLIKTRGQQVTLSCSPISGHRSVSWYQQTPGQGLQFLFEYFSETQRNKGNFPGRFSGRQFSNSRSEMNVSTLELGDSALYLCAGSLGGRDCGYTFGSGTRLTVV.

V and J are TRBV29-1 and TRBJ2-1; TRBD1 aligns across 10 bases. V shed 4 bases and J 5 bases; nucleotides not matched to a gene: 2. Germline V gene sequence: CDR1 SQVTM, CDR2 ANQGSEA. This CDR3 has 13 residues. This CDR3 reads CSVAGTGDNEQFF. The CDR3 nucleotides are TGCAGCGTTGCGGGGACAGGGGACAATGAGCAGTTCTTC.

The V and J genes are TRBV11-3 and TRBJ2-3; D possibly uses TRBD1 or TRBD2 (5 bases each). V shed 5 bases and J shed 14 bases, with 17 bases lying between them. The CDR3 extends over 12 amino acids. Germline assignment: CDR1 SGHNT and CDR2 YENEEA. CDR3 region: CASSQGEDTRYF. DNA of the CDR3: TGTGCCAGCAGCCAGGGAGAAGATACACGGTATTTT.

Points on this clonotype: The conserved final phenylalanine or tryptophan is absent from the CDR3, which likely points to a read error. V and J are TRBV13 and TRBJ2-7; 13 nucleotides match TRBD2. The germline V gene encodes CDR1 PRHDT and CDR2 FYEKMQ (reference sequence). Trimming removed 5 bases from V and 8 bases from J; junction bases left unmatched: 6. The CDR3 sequence is 14 residues long. The DNA of the CDR3 is TGTGCCAGCAGCCGTGGACTAGCGGGAGAGAAGCAGTACTTA. It translates to CASSRGLAGEKQYL.

This clonotype was seen at least ten times. The J gene is TRBJ1-5, the V gene TRBV28; 8 bases fit TRBD1. Trimming cost V 2 bases and J 5 bases; bases outside gene matches: 11. This CDR3 spans 17 amino acids. Germline CDR1 reads MDHEN; CDR2 reads SYDVKM. The CDR3 sequence: CASSLARTGNWDQPQHF. In DNA, the CDR3 is TGTGCCAGCAGTTTAGCCCGGACAGGGAATTGGGATCAGCCCCAGCATTTT.

Remarks on this clonotype: The junction differs from germline at one of its ends, possibly a read error. The chain carries TRBV6-1 and TRBJ2-1; either TRBD1 or TRBD2 may supply D (9 bases each). The CDR3 loop spans 16 amino acids. Germline values: CDR1 MNHNS, CDR2 SASEGT. CDR3 coding DNA: TGTGCCGGCAGTGGCTCCGGGACAGGGACTAGCCCTAAACCGGGCTTC. This encodes CAGSGSGTGTSPKPGF.

Note on this clonotype: An end of the junction differs from the germline gene, which may be a read error. The chain joins TRBV20-1 to TRBJ2-3; the D gene could be TRBD1 or TRBD2 (5 bases each). Germline CDR1 reads DFQATT; CDR2 reads SNEGSKA (reference sequence). The CDR3 runs 13 residues. The CDR3 loop is CSGREGTPDTQCF. CDR3 sequence (DNA): TGCAGTGGGCGCGAGGGGACCCCAGATACACAGTGTTTT.

This clonotype was picked up many times. The genes are TRBV20-1 and TRBJ2-7, with TRBD1 identical over 8 bases. The junction had 6 bases not matched to a gene; V was cut back by 2 bases and J by 6 bases. The CDR3 extends over 13 amino acids. Germline CDR1 is DFQATT and CDR2 is SNEGSKA (reference sequence). CDR3 DNA sequence: TGCAGTGCTAGACCAAGGACAGGGACCGAGCAGTACTTC. It translates to CSARPRTGTEQYF.